Each of the 20 T cell receptor beta chains below was sequenced from the same sample in a study of T cell repertoires in cytomegalovirus infection (dated by TCRdb to the late 2010s). The antigens these receptors bind are not known. The sample was run on an Illumina HiSeq 1500. The raw public reads went through TCRdb reprocessing: fastp at Q25, MiXCR clone calling, in-frame beta chains kept. Records with the same CDR3 protein are collapsed into one entry carrying the most frequent genes and DNA. The sample table contains 750,000 to 950,000 distinct CDR3 sequences; only one count was recorded for almost 30% of them. The ten largest clones represent around 14% of the sample. This specimen's treatment or condition label, per the study, means: in vitro stimulation with specific CMV peptide epitopes to enrich CMV-specific T cells. Here the sequenced sample was cultured CD8+ T cells from PBMCs, taken from culture after CMV antigen stimulation. The receptors here all came from a human donor in good health (CMV status not recorded). Some clones in this sample may be carry-over from other donors' samples.

This clonotype was picked up a small number of times. The chain couples TRBV11-2 to TRBJ2-5; 7 bases are shared with TRBD1. Germline V CDR1 and CDR2: SGHAT, FQNNGV. The CDR3 sequence is 15 residues long. The V segment lost 4 bases and the J segment 2 bases; nucleotides outside the gene matches: 7. The CDR3 here is CASSSSSGGQETQYF. In DNA, the CDR3 is TGTGCCAGCAGCTCCTCATCAGGGGGACAAGAGACCCAGTACTTC.

CDR3 region: CASRQTSGRTGELFF. The CDR3 nucleotides read TGTGCCAGCAGGCAAACTAGCGGGAGGACCGGGGAGCTGTTTTTT. The chain joins TRBV7-2 to TRBJ2-2, with 12 bases identical to TRBD2. The trim removed 6 bases at V and 5 bases at J, leaving 4 bases unmatched. Germline V CDR1 and CDR2: SGHTA, FQGNSA. The CDR3 is made up of 15 amino acids.

A few counts support this clonotype. The rearrangement joins TRBV12-3 or TRBV12-4 to TRBJ1-1; D is unresolved. The CDR3 spans 14 residues. V shed 3 bases and J shed 5 bases, with 13 bases lying between them. The CDR3 region is CASSFSGRGTEAFF. CDR3 bases: TGTGCCAGCAGTTTTTCCGGGAGAGGAACTGAAGCTTTCTTT.

There are a few counts of this clonotype. The junction differs from germline at one of its ends, possibly a read error. The chain has TRBV27 and TRBJ1-6, with 11 bases aligning to TRBD1. Germline V gene lookup returns CDR1 MNHEY and CDR2 SMNVEV (reference sequence). The CDR3 has 14 amino acids. The DNA of the CDR3 is TGTGCTAGCAGCTCCGGGACAGGGGGTTCACCCCTCCACTTT. This sequence encodes CASSSGTGGSPLHF.

This clonotype showed up just a few times. The chain carries TRBV4-3 and TRBJ2-6; D is possibly TRBD1 or TRBD2 (5 bases each). The V gene's germline CDR1 is LGHNA and CDR2 YSLEER. The length of the CDR3 is 16 residues. The V end was cut by 4 bases, the J end by 3 bases, with 13 bases between. The CDR3 DNA is TGCGCCAGCAGCCGGGACCCTGGGGATGGGGCCAACGTCCTGACTTTC. Translating gives CASSRDPGDGANVLTF.

This chain uses TRBV5-1 with TRBJ2-3; D perhaps matches TRBD2 (5 bases). V gave up 0 bases and J gave up 2 bases, with 19 bases separating them. Per germline, CDR1 SGHRS and CDR2 YFSETQ. The CDR3 runs 18 residues. In DNA, the CDR3 is TGCGCCAGCAGCTTGGCGGGATTGAGAGGAGGAGACACAGATACGCAGTATTTT. Translation: CASSLAGLRGGDTDTQYF.

This clonotype has a handful of counts. This sequence may be a read error, since a much larger clone differs from it by one base. The chain joins TRBV2 to TRBJ2-1; no definite D call. This CDR3 contains 10 residues. CDR1 is SNHLY and CDR2 is FYNNEI in the germline V gene. V was clipped by 6 bases and J by 9 bases, with 6 bases between them. CDR3 DNA: TGTGCCAGCAGGGGGATTGAGCAGTTCTTC. Its translation is CASRGIEQFF.

The chain is built from TRBV5-4 and TRBJ1-1; D is unresolved. The germline V gene has CDR1 SGHNT and CDR2 YYREEE (reference sequence). The CDR3 has 16 amino acids. Trimming took 4 bases from V and 0 from J, leaving 16 bases between them. As DNA, the CDR3 is TGTGCCAGCAGCACCCTGGGTGGTGGGGTGAACACTGAAGCTTTCTTT. Translated, it gives CASSTLGGGVNTEAFF.

This clonotype was found many times. The chain links TRBV6-1 to TRBJ1-6; no definite D call. The germline gives CDR1 MNHNS, CDR2 SASEGT. The V end was cut by 1 base, the J end by 12 bases, with 10 bases between. The CDR3 contains 13 residues. CDR3 loop: CASSEVVAQPLHF. The CDR3 bases are TGTGCCAGCAGTGAAGTTGTGGCACAACCCCTCCACTTT.

There are a few counts of this clonotype. This chain connects TRBV19 to TRBJ1-1; D is possibly TRBD1 (6 bases). The CDR3 is 13 amino acids. V was trimmed by 7 bases and J by 7 bases, leaving 16 bases between them. Looked up from germline, CDR1 is LNHDA and CDR2 is SQIVND (reference sequence). DNA of the CDR3: TGTGCCAGTACCGAAACAGGGTCGGGTGAAGCTTTCTTT. The encoded protein is CASTETGSGEAFF. Full variable domain (outside the CDR3, taken from reference TRBV19 and TRBJ1-1): DGGITQSPKYLFRKEGQNVTLSCEQNLNHDAMYWYRQDPGQGLRLIYYSQIVNDFQKGDIAEGYSVSREKKESFPLTVTSAQKNPTAFYLCASTETGSGEAFFGQGTRLTVV.

The chain joins TRBV28 to TRBJ2-1; tentatively, D is TRBD1 (5 bases). V lost 3 bases, J lost 4 bases, and 19 bases lay in between. Germline CDR1 is MDHEN and CDR2 is SYDVKM. The CDR3 has 17 residues. CDR3 bases: TGTGCCAGCAGTTTCTCTTCCTTTGGGGCCTCTTACAATGAGCAGTTCTTC. Amino acids: CASSFSSFGASYNEQFF.

This clonotype was seen a single time. This chain links TRBV7-9 with TRBJ1-6, with D unclear. CDR1 is SEHNR, CDR2 FQNEAQ, per germline (reference sequence). Trimming took off 5 bases at V and 9 bases at J, with 17 bases between the two ends. This CDR3 has 15 residues. CDR3 coding DNA: TGTGCCAGCAGCCCAGACGACAAGGTCGGTTCACCCCTCCACTTT. As protein: CASSPDDKVGSPLHF. Looking up the rest from reference TRBV7-9 and TRBJ1-6 gives the full variable domain: DTGVSQNPRHKITKRGQNVTFRCDPISEHNRLYWYRQTLGQGPEFLTYFQNEAQLEKSRLLSDRFSAERPKGSFSTLEIQRTEQGDSAMYLCASSPDDKVGSPLHFGNGTRLTVT.

This clonotype was observed at least ten times. This chain connects TRBV12-3 or TRBV12-4 to TRBJ1-6; D is unresolved. This CDR3 is built from 14 residues. V was cut by 3 bases and J by 3 bases, with 6 bases left in between. CDR3 sequence: CASSLGVYNSPLHF. As DNA, the CDR3 is TGTGCCAGCAGTTTGGGTGTCTATAATTCACCCCTCCACTTT.

V gene TRBV5-1 combines with J gene TRBJ2-5, with D possibly TRBD1 on 5 matching bases. CDR1 and CDR2 (germline): SGHRS, YFSETQ. The V and J ends lost 0 bases and 1 base respectively, with 10 bases between them. This CDR3 region has 15 residues. The CDR3 loop reads CASSLAGMPQETQYF. CDR3 bases: TGCGCCAGCAGCTTGGCAGGGATGCCCCAAGAGACCCAGTACTTC.

The chain carries TRBV15 and TRBJ2-3; 7 positions agree with TRBD2. Germline CDR1 reads LNHNV; CDR2 reads YYDKDF (reference sequence). The V segment lost 5 bases and the J segment 1 base; nucleotides outside the gene matches: 9. This CDR3 has 16 amino acids. CDR3 in amino acids: CATSSSTSLGTDTQYF. DNA of the CDR3: TGTGCCACCAGCTCCTCGACTAGCTTGGGCACAGATACGCAGTATTTT.

The V and J genes are TRBV27 and TRBJ1-1, with TRBD1 matching 11 bases. This CDR3 is built from 15 residues. The J segment lost 6 bases and the V segment lost 5 bases, leaving 8 bases of the junction unmatched. Germline CDR1 MNHEY, CDR2 SMNVEV (reference sequence). The CDR3 sequence: CASSTRTGGEPEAFF. The CDR3 coding sequence is TGTGCCAGCAGTACCCGGACAGGGGGCGAACCTGAAGCTTTCTTT.

This clonotype has at least ten counts. The chain has TRBV2 and TRBJ1-5, with D possibly matching TRBD1 (6 bases). Trimming removed 4 bases from V and 8 bases from J, with 18 bases in between. CDR3 length equals 15 residues. CDR1 is SNHLY, CDR2 FYNNEI, per germline. CDR3 amino acids: CASSGGGGAWEPQHF. Here the CDR3 DNA reads TGTGCCAGCAGTGGGGGGGGGGGCGCCTGGGAGCCCCAGCATTTT.

The chain couples TRBV19 to TRBJ2-3; 7 bases agree with TRBD1. The V and J ends lost 0 bases and 5 bases, in that order; junction bases with no gene match: 5. This CDR3 has 15 amino acids. The V gene's germline CDR1 is LNHDA and CDR2 SQIVND (reference sequence). CDR3 DNA sequence: TGTGCCAGTAGTATAGATTCCGGACAGGAAGATACGCAGTATTTT. This gives the protein CASSIDSGQEDTQYF.

The CDR3 is CASCYRGQTGELFF. In DNA form, the CDR3 reads TGTGCCAGCTGCTACAGGGGGCAGACCGGGGAGCTGTTTTTT. V usage is TRBV6-1 and J usage is TRBJ2-2; 9 nucleotides match TRBD1. The CDR3 extends over 14 amino acids. Germline V CDR1 and CDR2: MNHNS, SASEGT. The trim removed 8 bases at V and 5 bases at J, leaving 6 bases unmatched.

The rearrangement uses TRBV5-3 and TRBJ2-2, with TRBD1 identical over 10 bases. TRBV5-3 is an open reading frame whose function is uncertain. This CDR3 comprises 17 residues. V shed 8 bases and J 3 bases; nucleotides not matched to a gene: 13. Written as DNA, the CDR3 is TGTGCCAGCAGCCCCCCGCCCGGGACAGGGGACACCGGGGAGCTGTTTTTT. Protein product: CASSPPPGTGDTGELFF.